This entry lists 24 T cell receptor beta chains sequenced from one sample in a study of regulatory T cells in long-lasting Graves disease. Arm-PCR of CDR3 regions and iRepertoire HTBI primers were used to build TCR beta libraries. TCRdb ran MiXCR on the multiplex PCR reads and lists one entry per CDR3 protein. The data show 450,000 to 700,000 distinct CDR3 sequences, less than 15% seen once. Time point described: newly diagnosed GD, antithyroid drugs for less than 3 months. Extracted RNA from PBMCs served as the source of the TCR library. The sample also formed part of further work on T cells in Graves' hyperthyroidism and ophthalmopathy.

The sequencing used peripheral blood mononuclear cells (PBMCs), collected at new diagnosis, from a patient treated with antithyroid drugs. Receptors were obtained from a man under 40 with Graves disease.

This clonotype has ten or more counts. This chain uses TRBV27 with TRBJ2-7, with 7 bases aligning to TRBD2. Germline V CDR1 and CDR2: MNHEY, SMNVEV (reference sequence). The J segment lost 3 bases and the V segment lost 6 bases, leaving 2 bases of the junction unmatched. This CDR3 is 12 amino acids long. In DNA, the CDR3 is TGTGCCAGCAGGGGCGGGGGCTACGAGCAGTACTTC. Translating gives CASRGGGYEQYF.

This clonotype was observed many times. This sequence joins TRBV6-1 and TRBJ2-7; 13 bases agree with TRBD2. The V and J ends lost 5 bases and 7 bases, in that order; junction bases with no gene match: 5. Germline loops: CDR1 MNHNS, CDR2 SASEGT. The CDR3 has 14 residues. The CDR3 coding sequence is TGTGCCAGCAGTAACCCGGGACTAGCGGGGGAGCAGTACTTC. Amino acid sequence: CASSNPGLAGEQYF.

This clonotype was recorded many times. The V call is TRBV11-2, the J call TRBJ2-5; tentatively, D is TRBD1 (5 bases). Trimming left V 4 bases short and J 4 bases short, with 10 bases between. Germline V gene sequence: CDR1 SGHAT, CDR2 FQNNGV. CDR3 length: 13 amino acids. The CDR3 sequence: CASSSGFGETQYF. CDR3 DNA: TGTGCCAGCAGCTCAGGGTTCGGAGAGACCCAGTACTTC.

This clonotype showed up many times. V gene TRBV12-3 or TRBV12-4 combines with J gene TRBJ1-5; a weak D match, TRBD1 (6 bases). The CDR3 is made up of 11 amino acids. Trimming removed 6 bases from V and 11 bases from J, with 11 bases in between. CDR3 amino acids: CASSLGAAQHF. DNA of the CDR3: TGTGCCAGCAGCTTGGGGGCAGCCCAGCATTTT.

This clonotype came up many times. The chain links TRBV29-1 to TRBJ2-4, with D unresolved. CDR3 size: 12 residues. Trimming left V 6 bases short and J 9 bases short, with 15 bases between. Germline V gene lookup returns CDR1 SQVTM and CDR2 ANQGSEA. Written as DNA, the CDR3 is TGCAGCGTCGGTTTCAGAGAAACCATTCAGTACTTC. Residues: CSVGFRETIQYF.

This clonotype was counted between two and nine times. The V and J genes are TRBV9 and TRBJ2-2; D is undetermined. Trimming removed 3 bases from V and 2 bases from J, with 5 bases in between. Germline assignment: CDR1 SGDLS and CDR2 YYNGEE. This CDR3 is built from 13 residues. CDR3 sequence reads: CASSGHNTGELFF. The CDR3 DNA is TGTGCCAGCAGCGGACACAACACCGGGGAGCTGTTTTTT.

Of note for this clonotype: This may come from a read error, since a much larger clone is one base off. The chain is built from TRBV25-1 and TRBJ2-5, with D perhaps being TRBD1 or TRBD2 (5 bases each). CDR3 length: 15 amino acids. The germline V gene encodes CDR1 MGHDK and CDR2 SYGVNS. The chain's CDR3 is CAGSEYPGTDETQYF. The CDR3 DNA is TGTGCCGGCAGTGAATATCCCGGGACCGATGAGACCCAGTACTTC.

This clonotype was observed a few times. The genes are TRBV6-5 and TRBJ2-7, with D maybe TRBD1 (6 bases). Trimming shortened V by 0 bases and J by 3 bases, and 9 bases separated the two germline ends. This CDR3 is built from 14 residues. From germline, CDR1 is MNHEY and CDR2 SVGAGI. CDR3 DNA sequence: TGTGCCAGCAGTTACTCGAGGGGGATCTACGAGCAGTACTTC. It encodes CASSYSRGIYEQYF.

This chain joins TRBV7-9 and TRBJ2-1; D perhaps matches TRBD2 (5 bases). The CDR3 loop spans 14 amino acids. Trimming shortened V by 0 bases and J by 6 bases, and 9 bases separated the two germline ends. Germline CDR1 is SEHNR and CDR2 is FQNEAQ (reference sequence). As DNA, the CDR3 is TGTGCCAGCAGCTTAGCGGGAGCCCCCAATGAGCAGTTCTTC. Amino acids: CASSLAGAPNEQFF. Full variable domain (remainder filled in from reference TRBV7-9 and TRBJ2-1): DTGVSQNPRHKITKRGQNVTFRCDPISEHNRLYWYRQTLGQGPEFLTYFQNEAQLEKSRLLSDRFSAERPKGSFSTLEIQRTEQGDSAMYLCASSLAGAPNEQFFGPGTRLTVL.

About this clonotype: One end of the junction fails to match germline, which may point to a read error. The gene calls are TRBV5-1 and TRBJ2-5; tentative D call: TRBD1 (5 bases). The germline CDR1 and CDR2 sequences are SGHRS and YFSETQ. The CDR3 spans 13 residues. CDR3 region: CVSSRTPQETQYF. As DNA, the CDR3 is TGCGTCAGCAGCCGGACACCTCAAGAGACCCAGTACTTC. Based on the CDR3 plus reference TRBV5-1 and TRBJ2-5, the full variable domain is KAGVTQTPRYLIKTRGQQVTLSCSPISGHRSVSWYQQTPGQGLQFLFEYFSETQRNKGNFPGRFSGRQFSNSRSEMNVSTLELGDSALYLCVSSRTPQETQYFGPGTRLLVL.

The chain joins TRBV5-1 to TRBJ2-1; 9 bases align to TRBD2. The germline CDR1 and CDR2 sequences are SGHRS and YFSETQ. The length of the CDR3 is 14 residues. With 2 bases clipped from V and 15 bases from J, the junction kept 12 bases outside the gene matches. CDR3 sequence reads: CASSFELAGKELFF. Here the CDR3 DNA reads TGCGCCAGCAGCTTTGAGCTAGCGGGAAAAGAGTTGTTCTTC.

This chain uses TRBV14 with TRBJ2-2, with 7 bases that match TRBD1. The CDR3 covers 16 residues. Trimming removed 1 base from V and 5 bases from J; junction bases left unmatched: 7. Germline loops: CDR1 SGHDN, CDR2 FVKESK. The CDR3 DNA is TGTGCCAGCAGCCAAGCGGGAAGGGGGCGTACCGGGGAGCTGTTTTTT. Residues: CASSQAGRGRTGELFF.

The chain carries TRBV7-8 and TRBJ1-2; no clear D. V shed 1 base and J shed 4 bases, with 10 bases lying between them. This CDR3 is built from 14 residues. Germline CDR1 and CDR2: SGHVS and FQNEAQ. The CDR3 spells CASSLEAFAYGYTF. CDR3 coding DNA: TGTGCCAGCAGCTTAGAAGCCTTTGCCTATGGCTACACCTTC.

Ten or more counts support this clonotype. V usage is TRBV5-1 and J usage is TRBJ2-7; D is unclear. Trimming took off 0 bases at V and 2 bases at J, with 9 bases between the two ends. The CDR3 has 14 residues. Per the germline V gene, CDR1 is SGHRS and CDR2 is YFSETQ. Written as DNA, the CDR3 is TGCGCCAGCAGCTTGGCCGGGTGGACCTACGAGCAGTACTTC. It is translated as CASSLAGWTYEQYF.

CDR3 in amino acids: CASSALTDTQYF. CDR3 nucleotide sequence: TGCGCCAGCAGCGCCCTAACAGATACGCAGTATTTT. The chain combines TRBV10-2 with TRBJ2-3; D is unclear. Germline CDR1 reads WSHSY; CDR2 reads SAAADI. The V and J ends lost 6 bases and 3 bases respectively, with 7 bases between them. This CDR3 has 12 residues.

The chain has TRBV10-3 and TRBJ1-2, with TRBD1 matching 8 bases. The germline CDR1 and CDR2 sequences are ENHRY and SYGVKD. With 1 base clipped from V and 6 bases from J, the junction kept 4 bases outside the gene matches. There are 14 residues in the CDR3. CDR3 protein: CAISEWQGADGYTF. In nucleotides, the CDR3 is TGTGCCATCAGTGAGTGGCAGGGGGCGGATGGCTACACCTTC.

The table lists this clonotype with many counts. The chain is built from TRBV10-3 and TRBJ1-4; the match to TRBD1 covers 9 bases. The CDR3 covers 14 residues. Per the germline V gene, CDR1 is ENHRY and CDR2 is SYGVKD. After removal of 11 bases from V and 5 bases from J, the junction contained 9 bases not matched to a gene. The CDR3 DNA reads as TGTGCCGTGGCCTCCGGGACAGGGAATGAAAAACTGTTTTTT. Encoded protein: CAVASGTGNEKLFF.

In the case of this clonotype: One end of the junction varies from germline; a read error may be responsible. J is TRBJ2-7 and V is TRBV4-1, with D unclear. Germline V gene lookup returns CDR1 MGHRA and CDR2 YSYEKL. The CDR3 extends over 17 amino acids. The CDR3 region is CASSQALEEKSLGEQYF. In DNA, the CDR3 is TGTGCCAGCAGCCAAGCCCTCGAAGAAAAGAGTCTGGGCGAGCAGTACTTC.

Worth noting for this clonotype: With a far larger clone one base away, a read error is the likely cause. V gene TRBV6-2 or TRBV6-3 combines with J gene TRBJ2-5; a possible D gene is TRBD2 (5 bases). Trimming left V 6 bases short and J 11 bases short, with 19 bases between. CDR1 is MNHEY, CDR2 SVGEGT, per germline. CDR3 length: 13 residues. The DNA of the CDR3 is TGTGCCAGCAGGGCTAGCACCATCAATGAGCAGTACTTC. It yields the protein CASRASTINEQYF.

This clonotype was recorded at least ten times. V and J are TRBV7-9 and TRBJ1-1, with D perhaps matching TRBD1 (5 bases). The V gene lost 7 bases and the J gene lost 1 base, with 7 bases spanning the gap. The germline V gene has CDR1 SEHNR and CDR2 FQNEAQ (reference sequence). This CDR3 has 12 amino acids. The chain's CDR3 is CASTRANTEAFF. In DNA form, the CDR3 reads TGTGCCAGCACCAGGGCGAACACTGAAGCTTTCTTT.

Remarks on this clonotype: The germline gene is not matched at one end of the junction; a read error may be the cause. The chain joins TRBV6-2 or TRBV6-3 to TRBJ1-4, with TRBD1 as a possible D gene (6 bases). CDR3 length: 15 amino acids. CDR1 and CDR2 (germline): MNHEY, SVGEGT. This CDR3 is CASSYWGGKNGKLFF. DNA of the CDR3: TGTGCCAGCAGTTACTGGGGGGGCAAGAATGGAAAACTGTTTTTT.

This clonotype was observed many times. The chain combines TRBV5-1 with TRBJ2-7, with 7 bases lining up with TRBD1. CDR3 length: 14 amino acids. Germline CDR1 is SGHRS and CDR2 is YFSETQ. V lost 4 bases and J lost 3; bases outside the gene matches: 7. This CDR3 reads CASSTGQAHYEQYF. CDR3 nucleotides: TGCGCCAGCAGCACCGGACAGGCGCACTACGAGCAGTACTTC. The full variable domain, completed using reference TRBV5-1 and TRBJ2-7, is KAGVTQTPRYLIKTRGQQVTLSCSPISGHRSVSWYQQTPGQGLQFLFEYFSETQRNKGNFPGRFSGRQFSNSRSEMNVSTLELGDSALYLCASSTGQAHYEQYFGPGTRLTVT.

This clonotype was observed a few times. The chain couples TRBV29-1 to TRBJ2-1, with 7 bases fitting TRBD1. The V gene's germline CDR1 is SQVTM and CDR2 ANQGSEA. The CDR3 length is 13 residues. V shed 7 bases, J shed 9 bases, and the junction held 12 bases outside the gene matches. This chain's CDR3 is CSGGTALGGEQFF. In DNA form, the CDR3 reads TGCAGCGGTGGGACAGCTCTTGGCGGTGAGCAGTTCTTC.

This clonotype was recorded many times. This rearrangement joins TRBV24-1 to TRBJ1-5, with D possibly being TRBD1 (5 bases). The V end lost 4 bases, the J end lost 6 bases, and 18 bases lay between the germline ends. The CDR3 totals 16 residues. Germline CDR1 KGHDR, CDR2 SFDVKD. CDR3 sequence reads: CATSDRFGGRGQPQHF. DNA for the CDR3: TGTGCCACCAGTGACCGATTCGGGGGGAGGGGTCAGCCCCAGCATTTT.